Listed here are 20 T cell receptor beta chains from one sample, sequenced in a study of blood T cell repertoires in COVID-19. Libraries were prepared by immunoSEQ multiplex PCR; TCRdb keeps only in-frame clonotypes and omits some of them. The repertoire includes over 130,000 clones, around 90% of them detected once, and more than 2% sits in the top ten. The sequenced material came from peripheral blood. The receptors stem from a human donor with COVID-19, enrolled during active disease. The donor label of this sample is uncertain.

This clone appeared once. The V call is TRBV12-5, the J call TRBJ1-5; 7 bases map to TRBD1. From germline, CDR1 is LGHNT and CDR2 FRNRAP. The length of the CDR3 is 15 residues. The V segment lost 5 bases and the J segment 5 bases; nucleotides outside the gene matches: 9. CDR3 sequence: CASGPRQGKDQPQHF. The CDR3 DNA is TGTGCTAGTGGTCCCCGACAGGGAAAAGATCAGCCCCAGCATTTT.

This clone was seen just once. J is TRBJ1-4 and V is TRBV11-1; no reliable D call. The CDR3 contains 14 residues. V was shortened by 5 bases and J by 8 bases, with 15 bases between the two germline ends. Germline V CDR1 and CDR2: SGHAT, FQDESV (reference sequence). CDR3: CASSPRDRGEKLFF. In DNA, the CDR3 is TGTGCCAGCAGCCCCCGCGATCGGGGAGAAAAACTGTTTTTT.

The chain employs TRBV15 and TRBJ2-1; a possible D gene is TRBD2 (6 bases). Trimming removed 1 base at V and 6 bases at J, with 16 bases between. CDR3 length: 16 amino acids. The V gene's germline CDR1 is LNHNV and CDR2 YYDKDF (reference sequence). The CDR3 DNA reads TGTGCCACCAGCAGAGCCCGTTACGGGAGAGGCAATGAGCAGTTCTTC. Translation: CATSRARYGRGNEQFF.

The chain recombines TRBV18 with TRBJ2-3, with TRBD1 identical over 9 bases. This CDR3 has 18 amino acids. The germline V gene encodes CDR1 KGHSH and CDR2 LQKENI. The V segment lost 4 bases and the J segment 0 bases; nucleotides outside the gene matches: 11. In DNA form, the CDR3 reads TGTGCCAGCTCACGGGATAACGCCGGGACAGGGAGCACAGATACGCAGTATTTT. It encodes CASSRDNAGTGSTDTQYF.

The chain recombines TRBV9 with TRBJ1-4, with TRBD1 matching over 10 bases. The length of the CDR3 is 15 residues. The V and J ends lost 4 bases and 6 bases, in that order; junction bases with no gene match: 6. Germline V gene data show CDR1 as SGDLS and CDR2 as YYNGEE. In nucleotides, the CDR3 is TGTGCCAGCAGCCAGGGGACAGGGGTAGATGAAAAACTGTTTTTT. Protein sequence: CASSQGTGVDEKLFF.

This rearrangement joins TRBV5-4 to TRBJ1-4; D is perhaps TRBD1 (5 bases). CDR3 length: 14 amino acids. CDR1 is SGHNT and CDR2 is YYREEE in the germline V gene (reference sequence). Trimming shortened V by 4 bases and J by 3 bases, and 10 bases separated the two germline ends. This chain's CDR3 is CASSPGFANEKLFF. The CDR3 DNA sequence: TGTGCCAGCAGCCCAGGGTTTGCTAATGAAAAACTGTTTTTT.

The genes are TRBV5-1 and TRBJ1-1; possible D gene TRBD1, 6 bases. The V end was cut by 2 bases, the J end by 1 base, with 12 bases between. Germline V gene lookup returns CDR1 SGHRS and CDR2 YFSETQ. CDR3 length: 15 amino acids. CDR3 DNA sequence: TGCGCCAGCAGCTTCATCCGGGACAAGAACACTGAAGCTTTCTTT. Its translation is CASSFIRDKNTEAFF.

The sample holds one count of this clone. This chain connects TRBV27 to TRBJ1-2; TRBD1 might be the D (5 bases). Germline CDR1 and CDR2: MNHEY and SMNVEV (reference sequence). The CDR3 is 15 amino acids. V was shortened by 9 bases and J by 0 bases, with 17 bases between the two germline ends. CDR3: CASFRQGTANYGYTF. For the CDR3, the DNA is TGTGCCAGTTTTCGGCAGGGCACTGCTAACTATGGCTACACCTTC.

This clone appeared once. V is TRBV5-1 and J is TRBJ2-7; TRBD1 matches 9 bases. The CDR3 loop spans 15 amino acids. Germline lookup yields CDR1 SGHRS and CDR2 YFSETQ. Germline trimming cut 0 bases from V and 3 bases from J; bases unmatched to any gene: 4. CDR3 bases: TGCGCCAGCAGCTTGGCCTTGACAGGGGGCTACGAGCAGTACTTC. This gives the protein CASSLALTGGYEQYF.

The V and J genes are TRBV28 and TRBJ1-2; 11 nucleotides line up with TRBD1. V lost 4 bases to trimming and J lost 6 bases; unmatched junction nucleotides: 1. CDR3 length equals 13 residues. The germline CDR1 and CDR2 sequences are MDHEN and SYDVKM. The CDR3 is CASSWTGGDGYTF. The CDR3 coding sequence is TGTGCCAGCAGTTGGACAGGGGGCGATGGCTACACCTTC.

The chain carries TRBV27 and TRBJ1-5; D may be TRBD1 (6 bases). CDR3 length: 16 amino acids. Trimming took 8 bases from V and 3 from J, leaving 20 bases between them. Germline CDR1 and CDR2: MNHEY and SMNVEV (reference sequence). CDR3 residues: CASGWAGAGPNQPQHF. DNA for the CDR3: TGTGCCAGCGGATGGGCGGGGGCCGGACCCAATCAGCCCCAGCATTTT.

The chain links TRBV10-2 to TRBJ2-1; possibly TRBD2 for D (6 bases). V dropped 2 bases and J dropped 8 bases, with 16 bases sitting between them. The CDR3 has 15 amino acids. Germline V gene data show CDR1 as WSHSY and CDR2 as SAAADI. The CDR3 reads CASSEPSGRGDEQFF. Written as DNA, the CDR3 is TGCGCCAGCAGTGAGCCGAGTGGGCGCGGGGATGAGCAGTTCTTC.

The chain couples TRBV29-1 to TRBJ2-7; TRBD2 matches at 7 bases. The germline V gene has CDR1 SQVTM and CDR2 ANQGSEA. Trimming took 7 bases from V and 7 from J; bases not matched to a gene: 10. The CDR3 totals 12 residues. In DNA form, the CDR3 reads TGCAGCGCTACGCCCGGGGGGAGGGAGCAGTACTTC. Translation gives CSATPGGREQYF.

The chain links TRBV29-1 to TRBJ2-5; D possibly corresponds to TRBD2 (6 bases). V was trimmed by 3 bases and J by 3 bases, leaving 11 bases between them. This CDR3 has 13 residues. Germline V gene sequence: CDR1 SQVTM, CDR2 ANQGSEA. The CDR3 coding sequence is TGCAGCGTTGATAATGGGAGGAAAGAGACCCAGTACTTC. Its translation: CSVDNGRKETQYF.

The genes are TRBV2 and TRBJ2-3, with 11 bases lining up with TRBD2. The CDR3 has 14 amino acids. Germline V CDR1 and CDR2: SNHLY, FYNNEI. With 7 bases clipped from V and 4 bases from J, the junction kept 4 bases outside the gene matches. DNA for the CDR3: TGTGCCAGCACTAGCGGGGGGTGGGCAGATACGCAGTATTTT. It codes for CASTSGGWADTQYF. Complete variable domain (other parts from reference TRBV2 and TRBJ2-3): EPEVTQTPSHQVTQMGQEVILRCVPISNHLYFYWYRQILGQKVEFLVSFYNNEISEKSEIFDDQFSVERPDGSNFTLKIRSTKLEDSAMYFCASTSGGWADTQYFGPGTRLTVL.

The chain uses TRBV15 and TRBJ1-6; no definite D call. The length of the CDR3 is 16 residues. Trimming removed 0 bases at V and 8 bases at J, with 14 bases between. Per germline, CDR1 LNHNV and CDR2 YYDKDF (reference sequence). The chain's CDR3 is CATSRDLSQVDSPLHF. Here the CDR3 DNA reads TGTGCCACCAGCAGAGATTTGTCTCAGGTGGATTCACCCCTCCACTTT.

V is TRBV5-6 and J is TRBJ1-6, with unresolved D. This CDR3 has 15 amino acids. In germline, CDR1 is SGHDT, CDR2 YYEEEE. Trimming removed 2 bases from V and 5 bases from J, with 11 bases in between. The CDR3: CASSLPQVDNSPLHF. As DNA, the CDR3 is TGTGCCAGCAGCTTACCGCAGGTGGATAATTCACCCCTCCACTTT.

The gene calls are TRBV18 and TRBJ1-6; maybe TRBD1 (6 bases). This CDR3 region has 15 residues. V was shortened by 4 bases and J by 6 bases, with 13 bases between the two germline ends. The germline V gene has CDR1 KGHSH and CDR2 LQKENI. CDR3 nucleotide sequence: TGTGCCAGCTCACGAGGGGGGGGTACTAATTCACCCCTCCACTTT. As protein: CASSRGGGTNSPLHF.

This chain connects TRBV5-1 to TRBJ1-1, with D uncertain. With 4 bases removed from V and 1 base from J, the gap between germline ends came to 11 bases. Per the germline V gene, CDR1 is SGHRS and CDR2 is YFSETQ. The length of the CDR3 is 14 residues. For the CDR3, the DNA is TGCGCCAGCAGCCCCATAGCCCCGAACACTGAAGCTTTCTTT. As protein: CASSPIAPNTEAFF.

This sequence joins TRBV7-8 and TRBJ1-5; D unresolved. The V end lost 0 bases, the J end lost 1 base, and 10 bases lay between the germline ends. Germline-derived CDR1 and CDR2 are SGHVS and FQNEAQ. This CDR3 region has 16 residues. The chain's CDR3 is CASSLALVQSNQPQHF. Here the CDR3 DNA reads TGTGCCAGCAGCTTAGCGCTAGTCCAGAGCAATCAGCCCCAGCATTTT.